The 22 T cell receptor beta chains reported below all come from one sample, sequenced in a study of T cell repertoires in cytomegalovirus infection. TCRdb re-analysed the reads in MiXCR, keeping a single row per CDR3 protein. The data contain under 250,000 distinct CDR3 sequences, around an eighth of them singletons. The material sequenced was PBMCs. The receptors derive from a human donor in good health (CMV status not recorded). Some clones in this sample may be carry-over from other donors' samples.

The sample holds many counts of this clonotype. V is TRBV7-8 and J is TRBJ2-3; D gene unclear. Trimming shortened V by 5 bases and J by 0 bases, and 9 bases separated the two germline ends. This CDR3 has 14 amino acids. Germline lookup yields CDR1 SGHVS and CDR2 FQNEAQ. The DNA of the CDR3 is TGTGCCAGCAGCCCACAGCCCAGCACAGATACGCAGTATTTT. Its protein product is CASSPQPSTDTQYF. Based on the CDR3 plus reference TRBV7-8 and TRBJ2-3, the full variable domain is GAGVSQSPRYKVAKRGQDVALRCDPISGHVSLFWYQQALGQGPEFLTYFQNEAQLDKSGLPSDRFFAERPEGSVSTLKIQRTQQEDSAVYLCASSPQPSTDTQYFGPGTRLTVL.

The chain is built from TRBV6-6 and TRBJ2-5; TRBD2 is a possible D gene (6 bases). The ends were cut back, 5 bases at V and 2 bases at J, with 15 bases in the middle. This CDR3 has 15 residues. Germline V gives CDR1 MNHNY, CDR2 SVGAGI (reference sequence). This chain's CDR3 is CASSPPSGLQETQYF. In DNA, the CDR3 is TGTGCCAGCAGTCCTCCCTCGGGACTTCAAGAGACCCAGTACTTC.

V usage is TRBV6-2 or TRBV6-3 and J usage is TRBJ2-3, with D perhaps TRBD2 (6 bases). The V end lost 1 base, the J end lost 5 bases, and 13 bases lay between the germline ends. The CDR3 length is 15 residues. Germline lookup yields CDR1 MNHEY and CDR2 SVGEGT. CDR3 loop: CASSYYSGTRDTQYF. CDR3 nucleotide sequence: TGTGCCAGCAGTTACTATAGCGGAACCCGAGATACGCAGTATTTT.

This chain uses TRBV19 with TRBJ2-5, with TRBD2 matching 9 bases. The J segment lost 0 bases and the V segment lost 5 bases, leaving 4 bases of the junction unmatched. Looked up from germline, CDR1 is LNHDA and CDR2 is SQIVND (reference sequence). The CDR3 length is 15 residues. For the CDR3, the DNA is TGTGCCAGTAGTGTGGCTAGCGGGAACCAAGAGACCCAGTACTTC. Translating it yields CASSVASGNQETQYF.

This sequence joins TRBV20-1 and TRBJ1-1; TRBD1 aligns across 8 bases. The germline CDR1 and CDR2 sequences are DFQATT and SNEGSKA (reference sequence). The V gene end was trimmed by 0 bases and the J gene end by 10 bases; junction bases not matched to a gene: 1. The length of the CDR3 is 11 residues. The CDR3 spells CSARETGVAFF. The CDR3 DNA is TGCAGTGCTAGAGAGACAGGGGTAGCTTTCTTT.

The chain uses TRBV27 and TRBJ1-5; D unresolved. Trimming removed 6 bases at V and 6 bases at J, with 12 bases between. The V gene's germline CDR1 is MNHEY and CDR2 SMNVEV (reference sequence). This CDR3 has 13 amino acids. CDR3 nucleotides: TGTGCCAGCAGCCCCATGGGTCGTCAGCCCCAGCATTTT. The encoded protein is CASSPMGRQPQHF.

This clonotype was observed a few times. This rearrangement joins TRBV9 to TRBJ1-5; TRBD1 is a possible D gene (6 bases). In germline, CDR1 is SGDLS, CDR2 YYNGEE. CDR3 length: 15 residues. Deletions cut 4 bases from V and 6 bases from J, with 17 bases between. The CDR3 region is CASSPRVGAGQPQHF. The DNA for the CDR3 is TGTGCCAGCAGCCCCAGGGTGGGGGCAGGTCAGCCCCAGCATTTT.

This clonotype has a count of ten or more. The chain joins TRBV7-2 to TRBJ1-2; D not resolved. From germline, CDR1 is SGHTA and CDR2 FQGNSA. This CDR3 spans 13 amino acids. Trimming took 2 bases from V and 1 from J, leaving 5 bases between them. Written as DNA, the CDR3 is TGTGCCAGCAGCTTAAAATTTAACTATGGCTACACCTTC. This sequence encodes CASSLKFNYGYTF.

This clonotype was seen ten or more times. The chain uses TRBV27 and TRBJ1-1; the D is unclear. The CDR3 length is 15 residues. V was pared by 0 bases and J by 0 bases, with 8 bases between. Germline CDR1 and CDR2: MNHEY and SMNVEV (reference sequence). The DNA of the CDR3 is TGTGCCAGCAGTTTATCGTGGAATTTGAACACTGAAGCTTTCTTT. It translates to CASSLSWNLNTEAFF.

The chain carries TRBV29-1 and TRBJ2-2, with D tentatively TRBD1 or TRBD2 (5 bases each). The CDR3 consists of 14 residues. The V end lost 6 bases, the J end lost 0 bases, and 11 bases lay between the germline ends. Germline V gene lookup returns CDR1 SQVTM and CDR2 ANQGSEA. The CDR3 DNA reads TGCAGCGTGGCTGAGGGGCCGAACACCGGGGAGCTGTTTTTT. Amino acids: CSVAEGPNTGELFF.

In DNA, the CDR3 is TGCAGCGTTGGAGGACAGGGCGGCGTCACTGAAGCTTTCTTT. Translation gives CSVGGQGGVTEAFF. The chain joins TRBV29-1 to TRBJ1-1, with TRBD1 identical over 8 bases. Trimming at V came to 4 bases and at J to 4 bases, leaving 8 bases not matched to a gene. Germline CDR1 SQVTM, CDR2 ANQGSEA. The CDR3 spans 14 residues. Using reference TRBV29-1 and TRBJ1-1 for the parts outside the CDR3, the full variable domain is SAVISQKPSRDICQRGTSLTIQCQVDSQVTMMFWYRQQPGQSLTLIATANQGSEATYESGFVIDKFPISRPNLTFSTLTVSNMSPEDSSIYLCSVGGQGGVTEAFFGQGTRLTVV.

This clonotype was counted at least ten times. The chain carries TRBV12-3 or TRBV12-4 and TRBJ2-6; D may be TRBD1 (6 bases). The CDR3 length is 17 residues. The V gene lost 6 bases and the J gene lost 2 bases, with 17 bases spanning the gap. CDR3 protein: CASREQGRLAGANVLTF. CDR3 DNA: TGTGCCAGCAGAGAACAGGGAAGGCTCGCTGGGGCCAACGTCCTGACTTTC.

This clonotype was counted only a few times. V and J are TRBV6-2 or TRBV6-3 and TRBJ2-6; D might be TRBD1 (6 bases). Germline V gene lookup returns CDR1 MNHEY and CDR2 SVGEGT. The CDR3 runs 14 residues. The V end was cut by 5 bases, the J end by 1 base, with 6 bases between. The CDR3 DNA follows: TGTGCCAGCAGTGACAGGTCTGGGGCCAACGTCCTGACTTTC. Its translation is CASSDRSGANVLTF.

This clonotype was detected a few times. This chain connects TRBV5-4 to TRBJ1-1; D is unclear. The ends were cut back, 4 bases at V and 4 bases at J, with 17 bases in the middle. From germline, CDR1 is SGHNT and CDR2 YYREEE (reference sequence). CDR3 size: 15 residues. The CDR3 protein is CASSPSVRESTEAFF. CDR3 DNA: TGTGCCAGCAGCCCCAGTGTTCGGGAGAGCACTGAAGCTTTCTTT.

V is TRBV29-1 and J is TRBJ2-5, with D possibly being TRBD2 (5 bases). The CDR3 contains 13 residues. The germline CDR1 and CDR2 sequences are SQVTM and ANQGSEA. Trimming took off 2 bases at V and 0 bases at J, with 7 bases between the two ends. The CDR3 DNA is TGCAGCGTTGAAAAGGACTACCAAGAGACCCAGTACTTC. Translating gives CSVEKDYQETQYF. The full variable domain, in which reference TRBV29-1 and TRBJ2-5 provide the parts outside the CDR3, is SAVISQKPSRDICQRGTSLTIQCQVDSQVTMMFWYRQQPGQSLTLIATANQGSEATYESGFVIDKFPISRPNLTFSTLTVSNMSPEDSSIYLCSVEKDYQETQYFGPGTRLLVL.

The rearrangement joins TRBV2 to TRBJ1-1; D is unclear. Between the trimmed V and J ends, which lost 1 base and 7 bases, there was a span of 16 bases. The CDR3 runs 15 residues. Looked up from germline, CDR1 is SNHLY and CDR2 is FYNNEI. CDR3 sequence: CASSEGVRQGYEAFF. CDR3 DNA sequence: TGTGCCAGCAGTGAAGGGGTCCGCCAAGGGTATGAAGCTTTCTTT. The variable domain in full, with the rest retrieved from reference TRBV2 and TRBJ1-1, is EPEVTQTPSHQVTQMGQEVILRCVPISNHLYFYWYRQILGQKVEFLVSFYNNEISEKSEIFDDQFSVERPDGSNFTLKIRSTKLEDSAMYFCASSEGVRQGYEAFFGQGTRLTVV.

At least ten counts were recorded for this clonotype. The V call is TRBV28, the J call TRBJ1-2, with D possibly TRBD1 on 6 matching bases. The CDR3 has 15 residues. The ends were cut back, 5 bases at V and 5 bases at J, with 18 bases in the middle. CDR1 and CDR2 (germline): MDHEN, SYDVKM. The DNA for the CDR3 is TGTGCCAGCAGTCGTATTAGGACAGTCAATTATGGCTACACCTTC. Protein product: CASSRIRTVNYGYTF.

The chain carries TRBV5-7 and TRBJ1-3, with 10 positions matching TRBD1. TRBV5-7 is noted as an ORF with a role that remains uncertain. The CDR3 is 20 amino acids. V trimming: 3 bases; J trimming: 5 bases; junction bases outside the gene matches: 20. The CDR3, as DNA: TGTGCCAGCAGCTGTATCCCGGGACAGGGGTTCGTGAAGGGTAGAAACACCATATATTTT. It is translated as CASSCIPGQGFVKGRNTIYF.

This clonotype has just a few counts. The rearrangement uses TRBV19 and TRBJ1-5, with D unresolved. V was trimmed by 1 base and J by 9 bases, leaving 7 bases between them. CDR3 length: 12 amino acids. The germline V gene has CDR1 LNHDA and CDR2 SQIVND (reference sequence). Written as DNA, the CDR3 is TGTGCCAGTAGTATAGTACAAGGGCCCCAGCATTTT. It yields the protein CASSIVQGPQHF.

This clonotype showed up many times. The CDR3 DNA sequence: TGTGCCAGCAGCTTCCTGACAAGCACAGATACGCAGTATTTT. Translation gives CASSFLTSTDTQYF. The chain joins TRBV7-2 to TRBJ2-3; D is unclear. The CDR3 has 14 amino acids. Trimming took 3 bases from V and 0 from J, leaving 7 bases between them. Germline loops: CDR1 SGHTA, CDR2 FQGNSA.

This clonotype appeared many times. The chain employs TRBV27 and TRBJ2-1; 11 bases match TRBD2. Germline CDR1 MNHEY, CDR2 SMNVEV (reference sequence). The CDR3 extends over 18 amino acids. The junction had 10 bases not matched to a gene; V was cut back by 4 bases and J by 2 bases. The CDR3: CASSSLIAGGVPYNEQFF. CDR3 DNA: TGTGCCAGCAGTTCCCTCATAGCGGGAGGGGTTCCCTACAATGAGCAGTTCTTC.

The chain combines TRBV5-1 with TRBJ2-7; D is ambiguous. The CDR3 consists of 14 residues. CDR1 SGHRS and CDR2 YFSETQ come from the germline V gene. Deletions cut 4 bases from V and 4 bases from J, with 15 bases between. In DNA form, the CDR3 reads TGCGCCAGCAGCCCCCTACCGACTGGATACGAGCAGTACTTC. Protein: CASSPLPTGYEQYF.